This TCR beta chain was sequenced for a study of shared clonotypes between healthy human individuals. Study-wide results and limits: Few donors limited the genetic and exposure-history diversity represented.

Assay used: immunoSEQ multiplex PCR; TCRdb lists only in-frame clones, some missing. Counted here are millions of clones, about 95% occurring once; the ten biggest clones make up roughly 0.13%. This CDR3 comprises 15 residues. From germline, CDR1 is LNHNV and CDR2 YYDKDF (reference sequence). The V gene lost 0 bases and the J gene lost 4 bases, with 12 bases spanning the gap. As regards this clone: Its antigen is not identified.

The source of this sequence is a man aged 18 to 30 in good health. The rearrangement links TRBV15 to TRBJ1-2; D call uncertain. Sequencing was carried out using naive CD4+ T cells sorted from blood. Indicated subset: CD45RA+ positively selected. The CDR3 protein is CATSRDLSSPYGYTF. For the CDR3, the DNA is TGTGCCACCAGCAGAGATCTGTCGAGCCCCTATGGCTACACCTTC. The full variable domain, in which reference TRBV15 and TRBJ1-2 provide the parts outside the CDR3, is DAMVIQNPRYQVTQFGKPVTLSCSQTLNHNVMYWYQQKSSQAPKLLFHYYDKDFNNEADTPDNFQSRRPNTSFCFLDIRSPGLGDTAMYLCATSRDLSSPYGYTFGSGTRLTVV.